The source of this TCR beta chain is a study of blood T cell repertoires in COVID-19. Sequencing was performed with immunoSEQ multiplex PCR; in TCRdb, only in-frame clones are kept and a portion is missing. The table shows roughly 310,000 clones, with under 90% occurring only once. Seattle participants joined during active infection and were tracked over time. Trimming shortened V by 6 bases and J by 14 bases, and 20 bases separated the two germline ends. CDR1 is MNHEY, CDR2 SMNVEV, per germline (reference sequence). This CDR3 region has 14 residues. This clone came up once. The sample comprised peripheral blood. This chain uses TRBV27 with TRBJ1-6; a possible D gene is TRBD1 (5 bases). The clonotype originates from a woman in her thirties with COVID-19, enrolled during active disease. Written as DNA, the CDR3 is TGTGCCAGCAGCTCTGACAGCTGGAAAGGGACCCTCCACTTT. Protein: CASSSDSWKGTLHF.